The subject of this entry is one T cell receptor beta chain. Its antigen is unidentified. Sequenced patients had shown CD8+CD57+ cell expansion by flow cytometry. Profiling that covered TCR beta VDJ and CDR3 relied on genomic DNA as its template. TCRdb re-called the reads through MiXCR, storing one row per CDR3 protein. This table holds approximately 190,000 distinct CDR3 sequences, more than 45% found once. Germline V CDR1 and CDR2: LNHNV, YYDKDF (reference sequence). V shed 3 bases and J shed 4 bases, with 18 bases lying between them. There are 16 residues in the CDR3. The entry originates in a study of CD8+CD57+ T cells in acquired aplastic anemia. Study as a whole: The sorted CD4+ and CD8+ cells yielded an average approximately 3.3 ug of DNA. Overall study findings and caveats: Patients and controls shared over 25 CD8+ CDR3 sequences, highly expressed in patients.

This sequence joins TRBV15 and TRBJ1-2; possible D gene TRBD1, 5 bases. The TCR originated in a human donor with aplastic anemia. Sequenced input: sorted CD4+, CD8+, or CD8+CD57+ T cells (not recorded which) from PBMCs. The CDR3 protein is CATSSPRRGSLYGYTF. The CDR3 DNA sequence: TGTGCCACCAGCAGCCCCAGGAGGGGTTCCCTCTATGGCTACACCTTC.